The rows below give T cell receptor beta chains drawn from one sample of a study of early T cells in non-severe SARS-CoV-2 infection. TCRdb redid the calling of the 5' RACE reads with MiXCR, one entry per CDR3 protein. Of just over 80,000 distinct CDR3 sequences in the sample, about an eighth were seen once. Sequencing was done on a sample of whole blood. The origin of the receptors is an adult who was a healthcare worker with PCR-confirmed SARS-CoV-2 infection or an uninfected control (not recorded which). Both conserved end residues are part of each CDR3. The D gene is left open where the match is weak. Not every row has a clone size; where given, it reads once, few, many or a size class.

many TRBJ1-2 TRBV6-6 TRBD1 TGTGCCAGCAGTGACGACGCCGGGACAGGAGCAGCTAACTATGGCTACACCTTC CASSDDAGTGAANYGYTF
. TRBJ1-1 TRBV3-1 . TGTGCCAGCAGTCGAACGACAGCTCCGAACACTGAAGCTTTCTTT CASSRTTAPNTEAFF
many TRBJ1-1 TRBV18 . TGTGCCAGCTCACAGGGTTTTAATACTGAAGCTTTCTTT CASSQGFNTEAFF
few TRBJ2-3 TRBV12-3/TRBV12-4 . TGTGCCAGCAGTTTAGCGGGGGGGCCAAGAGATACGCAGTATTTT CASSLAGGPRDTQYF
. TRBJ1-1 TRBV20-1 TRBD1 TGCAGTGGTGTTGGGACAGCCTTCACTGAAGCTTTCTTT CSGVGTAFTEAFF
few TRBJ2-3 TRBV6-2/TRBV6-3 TRBD2 TGTGCCAGCAGTTACGAGACGGGGGGGCACGAAGATACGCAGTATTTT CASSYETGGHEDTQYF
many TRBJ1-1 TRBV30 . TGTGCCCGGACTCGTTCGGGTACTGAAGCTTTCTTT CARTRSGTEAFF
many TRBJ2-5 TRBV11-2 TRBD1 TGTGCCAGCAGCTTAGCAGGGGACAGGGGCGAGACCCAGTACTTC CASSLAGDRGETQYF
few TRBJ2-3 TRBV5-1 . TGCGCCAGCAGCTTGGTCGGAAGCGGTCGGGGCACAGATACGCAGTATTTT CASSLVGSGRGTDTQYF
. TRBJ1-2 TRBV20-1 . TGCACCGTGATGAATGTTGCTAACTATGGCTACACCTTC CTVMNVANYGYTF
few TRBJ2-5 TRBV20-1 TRBD2 TGCAGTGCTCCTACGACTAGCTTGCGGGGGGGGACCCAGTACTTC CSAPTTSLRGGTQYF
. TRBJ1-5 TRBV19 . TGTGCCAGTAGTATGAGGTTTGGCAATCAGCCCCAGCATTTT CASSMRFGNQPQHF
many TRBJ1-2 TRBV2 TRBD1 TGTGCCAGCAGGGGACAGGCGTTTAACTATGGCTACACCTTC CASRGQAFNYGYTF
few TRBJ1-2 TRBV9 . TGTGCCAGCAGCCCCCGACAGGAGGAGGGAGTCACCTTC CASSPRQEEGVTF
many TRBJ1-3 TRBV6-1 . TGTGCCAGCAGTGAAAGTCCTGCCGAGGGAGCTGGAAACACCATATATTTT CASSESPAEGAGNTIYF
. TRBJ2-3 TRBV18 . TGTGCCAGCTCACCGATAGATACGCAGTATTTT CASSPIDTQYF
few TRBJ2-1 TRBV11-2 TRBD2 TGTGCCAGCAGCCACCTAGCGGGGTCCTACAATGAGCAGTTCTTC CASSHLAGSYNEQFF
. TRBJ1-2 TRBV25-1 . TGTGCCAGCAGTGGGCCGGGAGGTTTTGAAGGCTACACCTTC CASSGPGGFEGYTF
many TRBJ1-1 TRBV20-1 . TGCAGTGCTAGTGAAGGCACGGTGAACACTGAAGCTTTCTTT CSASEGTVNTEAFF
. TRBJ2-1 TRBV6-2/TRBV6-3 . TGTGCCAGCAGCACGGAGTTTGGGCAGTTCTTC CASSTEFGQFF
. TRBJ2-7 TRBV20-1 TRBD2 TGCAGTGCCAGAGGGACTAGCGGGGGGCCAAGGTACGAGCAGTACTTC CSARGTSGGPRYEQYF
many TRBJ1-3 TRBV11-2 TRBD1 TGTGCCAGCAGCTTAGAACCGGGACAGACCCACTCTGGAAACACCATATATTTT CASSLEPGQTHSGNTIYF
many TRBJ1-2 TRBV7-9 . TGTGCCAGCAGCTTTGCTGGGGGGCCTGACTATGGCTACACCTTC CASSFAGGPDYGYTF
many TRBJ2-1 TRBV5-1 . TGCGCCAGCAGCTTGGAGGGGCTCGATGAGCAGTTCTTC CASSLEGLDEQFF
many TRBJ2-5 TRBV12-3/TRBV12-4 . TGTGCCAGCAGTCTCGGGGGCGGGGGAGAGACCCAGTACTTC CASSLGGGGETQYF
many TRBJ1-2 TRBV19 TRBD1 TGTGCCAGTAGTATCGCGCCTGGGACAGGGGGGTACGGCTACACCTTC CASSIAPGTGGYGYTF
. TRBJ2-7 TRBV6-5 . TGTGCCAGCAGTTATGAGTCTAGAGGAGTGAACGAGCAGTACTTC CASSYESRGVNEQYF
. TRBJ1-1 TRBV6-1 TRBD1 TGTGCCAGCAGTGGGACAGGGGGCTTGGTGAACACTGAAGCTTTCTTT CASSGTGGLVNTEAFF
few TRBJ2-1 TRBV7-9 TRBD2 TGTGCCAGCAGCTTGAGCGGGGGGGCGAATGAGCAGTTCTTC CASSLSGGANEQFF
many TRBJ2-3 TRBV10-1 TRBD2 TGCGCCAGCTACGGACTAGCGGGGGCTACAGATACGCAGTATTTT CASYGLAGATDTQYF
many TRBJ1-3 TRBV6-5 . TGTGCCAGCAGTTACGAGGGGACTACTGGAAACACCATATATTTT CASSYEGTTGNTIYF
. TRBJ2-2 TRBV5-8 . TGTGCCAGCAGCTTTCCGGGGGTTAACACCGGGGAGCTGTTTTTT CASSFPGVNTGELFF
few TRBJ1-1 TRBV27 TRBD1 TGTGCCAGCAGTTCCCTAGGGACAGGGGTCGACACTGAAGCTTTCTTT CASSSLGTGVDTEAFF
. TRBJ2-3 TRBV7-8 . TGTGCCAGCAGCCGTGGAGATACGCAGTATTTT CASSRGDTQYF
few TRBJ1-1 TRBV10-2 . TGCGCCAGAGGGACTGTTCTTAAGAACACTGAAGCTTTCTTT CARGTVLKNTEAFF
few TRBJ1-6 TRBV5-1 . TGCGCCAGCAGCTTGGCCGAGGGGACGGGAGCATCACCCCTCCACTTT CASSLAEGTGASPLHF
. TRBJ2-5 TRBV29-1 TRBD2 TGCAGCGTTCGACTAGCTGAGACCCAGTACTTC CSVRLAETQYF
few TRBJ1-1 TRBV12-3/TRBV12-4 . TGTGCCAGCAGTTTTAGTGCTGGGCCCCTTGAAGCTTTCTTT CASSFSAGPLEAFF
. TRBJ1-2 TRBV6-2/TRBV6-3 TRBD1 TGTGCCAGCAGAACAAGGCCGAGGGACAGGGCGGTTGGCTACACCTTC CASRTRPRDRAVGYTF
. TRBJ1-1 TRBV7-6 TRBD1 TGTGCCAGCAGCCCGCTGACAGGGATGGACACTGAAGCTTTCTTT CASSPLTGMDTEAFF
. TRBJ2-5 TRBV7-2 . TGTGCCAGCAGCACAACCCAAATGTCCCAGTACTTC CASSTTQMSQYF
many TRBJ2-4 TRBV11-2 . TGTGCCAGCAGCTTTTTCGGGGCTGACAAAAACATTCAGTACTTC CASSFFGADKNIQYF
. TRBJ2-1 TRBV10-3 TRBD2 TGTGCCATCAGGGATAGCGGGGGGACCTACAATGAGCAGTTCTTC CAIRDSGGTYNEQFF
many TRBJ2-7 TRBV3-1 TRBD1 TGTGCCAGCAGCCAAGGGGACAGGGGATCCTACGAGCAGTACTTC CASSQGDRGSYEQYF
once TRBJ2-7 TRBV21-1 . TGTGCCAGCAGCAAAGGAGGGGGGTCTCGCAGGGAGCAGTACTTC CASSKGGGSRREQYF
many TRBJ1-2 TRBV12-3/TRBV12-4 TRBD1 TGTGCCAGCAGTTTAAGGGTGGGACAGGGGAACTATGGCTACACCTTC CASSLRVGQGNYGYTF
many TRBJ2-1 TRBV7-2 TRBD2 TGTGCCAGCAGCTTAGCGCTAGGACTAGCCCGTCGAAATGAGCAGTTCTTC CASSLALGLARRNEQFF
many TRBJ2-7 TRBV13 . TGTGCCAGCAGGGATACGCTGAAGGACGAGCAGTACTTC CASRDTLKDEQYF
. TRBJ2-1 TRBV7-9 . TGTGCCAGCAGCCCTCGGGGGAGCAATGAGCAGTTCTTC CASSPRGSNEQFF
few TRBJ2-2 TRBV7-9 . TGTGCCAGCAGCTTAGCACCCTCGAGCCAGGACACCGGGGAGCTGTTTTTT CASSLAPSSQDTGELFF
few TRBJ1-2 TRBV29-1 . TGCAGCGCCAGTGGCTACACCTTC CSASGYTF
many TRBJ1-5 TRBV3-1 . TGTGCCAGCAGCCCCCGACAGGTAGCTCAGCCCCAGCATTTT CASSPRQVAQPQHF
many TRBJ1-1 TRBV20-1 . TGCAGTGCTCCCCGAGACGGTCAGAACACTGAAGCTTTCTTT CSAPRDGQNTEAFF
. TRBJ2-5 TRBV9 . TGTGCCAGCAGCGTAGGGGCAGGGGCGTTCGCAGAGACCCAGTACTTC CASSVGAGAFAETQYF
. TRBJ2-3 TRBV10-3 TRBD2 TGTGCCATCAGTGAGTCCCCCACTGGACTAGCGGGCACAGATACGCAGTATTTT CAISESPTGLAGTDTQYF